A selection of T cell receptor beta chains follows, all from one sample in a study of blood T cell repertoires in COVID-19. Only in-frame clones appear in the TCRdb table, and some are missing; sequencing was by immunoSEQ multiplex PCR. The data hold roughly 250,000 clones, with about four fifths observed a single time. Sequencing input: peripheral blood. The origin of the receptors is a middle-aged man with active or convalescent COVID-19. Each CDR3 is given with its conserved first and last residue. D genes are given only for firm matches. Expanded clones are given a class, and other clones once, few, many or no size at all.

TRBV2	TRBD2	-	TRBJ2-3	TGTGCCAGCACCCGGGAGGGGAGAACTAGCACAGATACGCAGTATTTT	CASTREGRTSTDTQYF
TRBV6-5	-	-	TRBJ1-2	TGTGCCACCGCAGGGGAAGGAGGCTACACCTTC	CATAGEGGYTF
TRBV27	TRBD2	-	TRBJ2-1	TGTGCCAGCAGTCAAGTGGTGGGACTAGCGGGGGGGCCTCTCGACAATGAGCAGTTCTTC	CASSQVVGLAGGPLDNEQFF
TRBV7-9	-	-	TRBJ2-7	TGTGCCAGCAGCGGGGGGGCGGGGAGCTCCTACGAGCAGTACTTC	CASSGGAGSSYEQYF
TRBV15	-	-	TRBJ2-3	TGTGCCACCAGCAGTCACTCTAGCACAGATACGCAGTATTTT	CATSSHSSTDTQYF
TRBV3-1/TRBV3-2	-	-	TRBJ2-3	TGTGCCAGCAGCCAAGGGGTAGACACCCGGGATACGCAGTATTTT	CASSQGVDTRDTQYF
TRBV5-6	-	-	TRBJ1-6	TGTGCCAGCAGCTTGGCTGCGGGGGCCGGGGCACCCCTCCACTTT	CASSLAAGAGAPLHF
TRBV28	-	-	TRBJ2-7	TGTGCCAGCATCCCTCCTGGCGGCTCCTACGAGCAGTACTTC	CASIPPGGSYEQYF
TRBV5-6	-	once	TRBJ2-5	TGTGCCAGCAGCTTGTGGAGCGGAGAGACCCAGTACTTC	CASSLWSGETQYF
TRBV29-1	TRBD1	-	TRBJ1-3	TGCAGCGCCTGGGACAGGGGGATTGGAAACACCATATATTTT	CSAWDRGIGNTIYF
TRBV7-5	-	-	TRBJ2-2	TGTGTCAGAAGCCCCGGGACAGGGGTGAACACCGGGGAGCTGTTTTTT	CVRSPGTGVNTGELFF
TRBV4-1	-	-	TRBJ1-3	TGCGCCAGCAGCCAAGCGCCCAGGGCTGGAAACACCATATATTTT	CASSQAPRAGNTIYF
TRBV19	-	few	TRBJ1-2	TGTGCCAGCAGGACAGTCTATGGCTACACCTTC	CASRTVYGYTF
TRBV6-6	-	few	TRBJ1-5	TGTGCCAGCGGGACACCGAATCAGCCCCAGCATTTT	CASGTPNQPQHF
TRBV7-9	-	-	TRBJ2-7	TGTGCCAGCACCAATACCCGACTGGATTCCTACGAGCAGTACTTC	CASTNTRLDSYEQYF
TRBV27	TRBD1	few	TRBJ1-2	TGTGCCAGCAGTTCGTGGACAGGCGACTATGGCTACACCTTC	CASSSWTGDYGYTF
TRBV5-4	TRBD2	-	TRBJ2-1	TGTGCCAGCGGTCTAATAGCGGGGGGGTACAATGAGCAGTTCTTC	CASGLIAGGYNEQFF
TRBV6-5	-	few	TRBJ1-2	TGTGCCAGCATGATCTGGGGCGCTGACTATGGCTACACCTTC	CASMIWGADYGYTF
TRBV6-1	-	-	TRBJ1-2	TGTGCCAGCAGTGAAGGGGGCGGAACCTTATTTGGCTACACCTTC	CASSEGGGTLFGYTF
TRBV29-1	TRBD1	-	TRBJ1-3	TGCAGCGTTGGGGGACAGACCTGGAAGGACACCATATATTTT	CSVGGQTWKDTIYF
TRBV6-6	-	-	TRBJ1-5	TGTGCCAGCAGTTACACAGGGAGCGATCAGCCCCAGCATTTT	CASSYTGSDQPQHF
TRBV5-1	TRBD2	-	TRBJ2-4	TGCGCCAGCAGCTCGCCCAGACTAGCGGGGGGCCTAATAGCCAAAAACATTCAGTACTTC	CASSSPRLAGGLIAKNIQYF
TRBV21-1	-	-	TRBJ2-2	TGTGCCAGCAGCTTTATGGACAGGGGATTTTACACCGGGGAGCTGTTTTTT	CASSFMDRGFYTGELFF
TRBV5-1	TRBD2	-	TRBJ2-1	TGCGCCAGCAGCGCGCCTAGCGGGGGGGCCCACAATGAGCAGTTCTTC	CASSAPSGGAHNEQFF
TRBV28	-	-	TRBJ1-1	TGTGCCAGCAGTTTACAGGGCTTGAACACTGAAGCTTTCTTT	CASSLQGLNTEAFF
TRBV29-1	TRBD1	-	TRBJ2-7	TGCAGCGTTGAGGGACAGGGGTACGAGCAGTACTTC	CSVEGQGYEQYF
TRBV3-1/TRBV3-2	TRBD1	-	TRBJ1-5	TGTGCCAGCAGCTTAGACAGGGTGGGCTATAGCAATCAGCCCCAGCATTTT	CASSLDRVGYSNQPQHF
TRBV25-1	TRBD2	-	TRBJ2-1	TGTGCCAGCAGTGAATGGGCTAGCGGGGGCTACAATGAGCAGTTCTTC	CASSEWASGGYNEQFF
TRBV7-6	-	-	TRBJ2-7	TGTGCCAGCAGCTTTTCCTCATCCCCGACAGGAACCTACGAGCAGTACTTC	CASSFSSSPTGTYEQYF
TRBV19	TRBD2	-	TRBJ2-3	TGTGCCAGTAGTATACTAGCGGGGGGACCCACAGATACGCAGTATTTT	CASSILAGGPTDTQYF
TRBV27	-	-	TRBJ1-6	TGTGCCAGCAGTTCTTCATCGGGCTCCTATAATTCACCCCTCCACTTT	CASSSSSGSYNSPLHF
TRBV5-1	-	-	TRBJ2-5	TGCGCCAGCAGCGGCGGGTCATGGCAAGAGACCCAGTACTTC	CASSGGSWQETQYF
TRBV7-9	-	once	TRBJ1-1	TGTGCCAGCAGCTTCCCTTCGGGGGCGCGGGAGACTGAAGCTTTCTTT	CASSFPSGARETEAFF
TRBV7-2	TRBD2	-	TRBJ2-1	TGTGCCAGCAGCTTCGCCGGGACTAGCGGTCAGGGTGAGCAGTTCTTC	CASSFAGTSGQGEQFF
TRBV20-1	-	-	TRBJ2-7	TGCAGTGCTACCATTTCCTACGAGCAGTACTTC	CSATISYEQYF
TRBV5-8	TRBD1	-	TRBJ1-1	TGTGCCAGCAGTGCGGGTAGGGGGCCTGAAGCTTTCTTT	CASSAGRGPEAFF
TRBV6-5	TRBD1	few	TRBJ1-4	TGTGCCAGCAGCCGAACAGGGGGCACTAATGAAAAACTGTTTTTT	CASSRTGGTNEKLFF
TRBV12-5	TRBD1	-	TRBJ1-5	TGTGCTAGTGGTTTGGTCGGACAGGGTTGGAATCAGCCCCAGCATTTT	CASGLVGQGWNQPQHF
TRBV5-1	TRBD1	-	TRBJ1-1	TGCGCCAGCAGTAAAAACGGACAGGGCACTGAAGCTTTCTTT	CASSKNGQGTEAFF
TRBV5-1	TRBD2	-	TRBJ2-1	TGCGCCAGCAGCTTGGATAGCGGGGGTACAAATGAGCAGTTCTTC	CASSLDSGGTNEQFF
TRBV20-1	-	-	TRBJ2-7	TGCAGTGCTAGACTAGCCACCGAGCAGTACTTC	CSARLATEQYF
TRBV13	-	-	TRBJ2-7	TGTGCCAGCAGCTTGATTGCGGGGTATGAGCAGTACTTC	CASSLIAGYEQYF
TRBV19	-	-	TRBJ2-5	TGTGCCAGTAGTATAGATCTGGCTAGTGGGCAAGAGACCCAGTACTTC	CASSIDLASGQETQYF
TRBV7-9	-	-	TRBJ1-5	TGTGCCAGCAGCGGGGGAGGTGCCAATCAGCCCCAGCATTTT	CASSGGGANQPQHF
TRBV7-9	-	once	TRBJ2-1	TGTGCCAGCGAGGGGGGGGTCTCTGAGCAGTTCTTC	CASEGGVSEQFF
TRBV27	TRBD1	-	TRBJ1-2	TGTGCCAGCAGTTCGCGGGACAGAAACTATGGCTACACCTTC	CASSSRDRNYGYTF
TRBV9	TRBD1	-	TRBJ1-1	TGTGCCAGCAGCGTAGGACAGGGGTCGAACACTGAAGCTTTCTTT	CASSVGQGSNTEAFF
TRBV5-6	TRBD1	-	TRBJ1-5	TGTGCCAGCAGCCAGGGGGCTAGGGGTCAGCCCCAGCATTTT	CASSQGARGQPQHF
TRBV15	TRBD1	-	TRBJ1-1	TGTGCCACCAGTAGACAGGGCAACACTGAAGCTTTCTTT	CATSRQGNTEAFF
TRBV5-4	TRBD1	-	TRBJ1-1	TGTGCCAGCAGCTTGGGACAGGGGATGAACACTGAAGCTTTCTTT	CASSLGQGMNTEAFF
TRBV18	-	-	TRBJ1-6	TGTGCCAGCTCACCACAGGGGTATAATTCACCCCTCCACTTT	CASSPQGYNSPLHF
TRBV7-2	TRBD2	-	TRBJ2-7	TGTGCCAGCAGCTTAGGGACTAGAAACTACGAGCAGTACTTC	CASSLGTRNYEQYF
TRBV7-9	-	-	TRBJ1-5	TGTGCCAGCAGCCGCGAGGGCAATCAGCCCCAGCATTTT	CASSREGNQPQHF
TRBV6-4	TRBD1	-	TRBJ2-1	TGTGCCAGCAGTCCGGAGGGGACAGGGTACCATGAGCAGTTCTTC	CASSPEGTGYHEQFF